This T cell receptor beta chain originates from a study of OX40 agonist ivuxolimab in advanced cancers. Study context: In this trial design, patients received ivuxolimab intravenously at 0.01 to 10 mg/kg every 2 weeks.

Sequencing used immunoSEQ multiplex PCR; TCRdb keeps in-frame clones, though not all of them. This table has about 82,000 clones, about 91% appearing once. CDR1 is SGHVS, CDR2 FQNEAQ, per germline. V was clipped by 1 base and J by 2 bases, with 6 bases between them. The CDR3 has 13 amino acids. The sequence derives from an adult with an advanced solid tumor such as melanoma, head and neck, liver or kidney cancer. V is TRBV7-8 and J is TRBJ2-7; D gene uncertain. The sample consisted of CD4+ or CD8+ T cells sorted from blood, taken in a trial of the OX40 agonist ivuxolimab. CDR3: CASSLVSAYEQYF. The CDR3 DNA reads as TGTGCCAGCAGCTTAGTCAGCGCCTACGAGCAGTACTTC.